Below, 15 T cell receptor beta chains from the same sample are listed, as sequenced in a study of cytomegalovirus exposure and HLA in healthy donors. PCR amplification relied on 60 Vbeta primers (plus 13 Jbeta primers). The method was immunoSEQ multiplex PCR; TCRdb's version includes in-frame clones alone and lacks a portion of them. The table shows about 150,000 clones, with approximately 69% occurring only once. Sequencing was carried out using PBMCs. All receptors derive from a man in his thirties or forties in good health and CMV-seronegative.

This clone was counted only a few times. The chain recombines TRBV5-1 with TRBJ2-7, with 9 positions matching TRBD1. In germline, CDR1 is SGHRS, CDR2 YFSETQ. Trimming cost V 0 bases and J 4 bases; bases outside gene matches: 5. The CDR3 spans 15 residues. The CDR3 nucleotides are TGCGCCAGCAGCTTGGGCGACAGGGGGAATTACGAGCAGTACTTC. Its protein product is CASSLGDRGNYEQYF.

V is TRBV28 and J is TRBJ1-2; tentative D call: TRBD1 (6 bases). The CDR3 is 14 amino acids. Looked up from germline, CDR1 is MDHEN and CDR2 is SYDVKM. Trimming cost V 6 bases and J 2 bases, with 13 bases left between them. The CDR3 here is CASRRDRTNYGYTF. The DNA of the CDR3 is TGTGCCAGCAGACGCGACAGGACGAACTATGGCTACACCTTC.

CDR3 amino acids: CASSRDRATGGYTF. CDR3 nucleotide sequence: TGTGCCAGCAGCCGGGACAGAGCTACAGGTGGCTACACCTTC. The V gene is TRBV5-4, the J gene TRBJ1-2, with 7 bases identical to TRBD1. Germline loops: CDR1 SGHNT, CDR2 YYREEE (reference sequence). CDR3 length: 14 residues. J gave up 7 bases and V 4 bases, and 10 bases lay outside the gene matches. The whole variable domain, remainder taken from reference TRBV5-4 and TRBJ1-2, is ETGVTQSPTHLIKTRGQQVTLRCSSQSGHNTVSWYQQALGQGPQFIFQYYREEENGRGNFPPRFSGLQFPNYSSELNVNALELDDSALYLCASSRDRATGGYTFGSGTRLTVV.

The chain employs TRBV19 and TRBJ1-2; D call uncertain. Trimming shortened V by 6 bases and J by 3 bases, and 17 bases separated the two germline ends. The CDR3 has 15 amino acids. Per germline, CDR1 LNHDA and CDR2 SQIVND (reference sequence). CDR3 DNA: TGTGCCAGTAGCTCCCCCGGAGGTTTGGACTATGGCTACACCTTC. It translates to CASSSPGGLDYGYTF.

Only a few counts were recorded for this clone. This rearrangement joins TRBV19 to TRBJ2-7, with D maybe TRBD1 (5 bases). Germline assignment: CDR1 LNHDA and CDR2 SQIVND (reference sequence). This CDR3 contains 12 residues. V lost 5 bases to trimming and J lost 3 bases, with 8 bases between them. The CDR3 sequence: CASSQGHYEQYF. The CDR3 nucleotides are TGTGCCAGTAGTCAAGGACACTACGAGCAGTACTTC.

The rearrangement uses TRBV15 and TRBJ2-7; 8 positions agree with TRBD1. V lost 1 base and J lost 12; bases outside the gene matches: 20. The CDR3 spans 17 residues. Germline values: CDR1 LNHNV, CDR2 YYDKDF (reference sequence). DNA of the CDR3: TGTGCCACCAGCAGAGGGGCAGGGACAGGCGTCGAAGGGATACGGTACTTC. Translated: CATSRGAGTGVEGIRYF.

This clone was detected only once. The chain recombines TRBV18 with TRBJ2-7, with D possibly being TRBD2 (6 bases). Germline CDR1 KGHSH, CDR2 LQKENI. Trimming pared 2 bases from V and 2 bases from J, leaving 13 bases between. The CDR3 spans 15 residues. CDR3 DNA sequence: TGTGCCAGCTCACCATACGCTAGCGCGACCTACGAGCAGTACTTC. Its protein is CASSPYASATYEQYF.

This clone was counted a single time. The chain carries TRBV7-9 and TRBJ1-5, with D hard to call. The CDR3 extends over 13 amino acids. V was shortened by 5 bases and J by 5 bases, with 10 bases between the two germline ends. From germline, CDR1 is SEHNR and CDR2 FQNEAQ (reference sequence). This chain's CDR3 is CASSQSVDQPQHF. CDR3 nucleotide sequence: TGTGCCAGCAGCCAATCGGTCGATCAGCCCCAGCATTTT.

V gene TRBV5-1 combines with J gene TRBJ2-4; TRBD1 matches at 10 bases. The CDR3 runs to 16 residues. V lost 1 base, J lost 8 bases, and 9 bases stayed unmatched. Per the germline V gene, CDR1 is SGHRS and CDR2 is YFSETQ. The CDR3: CASSLIPGQGLDIQYF. The CDR3 DNA is TGCGCCAGCAGCTTGATTCCGGGACAGGGGTTGGACATTCAGTACTTC.

This chain connects TRBV28 to TRBJ1-2; the match to TRBD1 covers 9 bases. Losses at the gene ends were 4 bases for V and 5 bases for J; bases not matched to a gene: 8. The CDR3 runs 15 residues. In germline, CDR1 is MDHEN, CDR2 SYDVKM. CDR3 amino acids: CASSWGQGVKYGYTF. DNA for the CDR3: TGTGCCAGCAGTTGGGGACAGGGTGTAAAGTATGGCTACACCTTC.

Here the CDR3 reads CASSERPAAEQYF. DNA for the CDR3: TGTGCCAGCAGCGAAAGACCGGCGGCCGAGCAGTACTTC. The chain joins TRBV7-2 to TRBJ2-7; unclear D gene. The CDR3 sequence is 13 residues long. The V gene's germline CDR1 is SGHTA and CDR2 FQGNSA. Deletions cut 5 bases from V and 6 bases from J, with 14 bases between.

This clone was observed a handful of times. The rearrangement uses TRBV2 and TRBJ1-4; the D is unclear. Germline CDR1 SNHLY, CDR2 FYNNEI. The CDR3 loop spans 11 amino acids. The V and J ends lost 6 bases and 8 bases respectively, with 7 bases between them. The DNA for the CDR3 is TGTGCCAGCAGGGCGACAGAAAAACTGTTTTTT. Translated, it gives CASRATEKLFF. Full variable domain (missing parts from reference TRBV2 and TRBJ1-4): EPEVTQTPSHQVTQMGQEVILRCVPISNHLYFYWYRQILGQKVEFLVSFYNNEISEKSEIFDDQFSVERPDGSNFTLKIRSTKLEDSAMYFCASRATEKLFFGSGTQLSVL.

This rearrangement joins TRBV29-1 to TRBJ2-1, with 11 bases identical to TRBD2. With 5 bases clipped from V and 10 bases from J, the junction kept 10 bases outside the gene matches. The CDR3 sequence is 14 residues long. CDR1 and CDR2 (germline): SQVTM, ANQGSEA. Here the CDR3 DNA reads TGCAGCGTTTTGGGACTAGCGGAGGCCCGGGAGCAGTTCTTC. This encodes CSVLGLAEAREQFF.

This clone appeared once. V is TRBV5-4 and J is TRBJ2-1; tentative D call: TRBD1 (5 bases). With 0 bases removed from V and 7 bases from J, the gap between germline ends came to 11 bases. CDR3 size: 14 residues. Looked up from germline, CDR1 is SGHNT and CDR2 is YYREEE (reference sequence). The CDR3 loop reads CASSLAAGQNEQFF. CDR3 sequence (DNA): TGTGCCAGCAGCTTGGCGGCAGGGCAGAATGAGCAGTTCTTC.

The chain uses TRBV6-5 and TRBJ2-2, with 8 bases fitting TRBD2. Trimming took 6 bases from V and 6 from J; bases not matched to a gene: 9. Germline-derived CDR1 and CDR2 are MNHEY and SVGAGI. The CDR3 contains 15 residues. CDR3 coding DNA: TGTGCCAGCAGGCCCCCTAGCGGGTGTTCCGGGGAGCTGTTTTTT. Amino acid sequence: CASRPPSGCSGELFF.